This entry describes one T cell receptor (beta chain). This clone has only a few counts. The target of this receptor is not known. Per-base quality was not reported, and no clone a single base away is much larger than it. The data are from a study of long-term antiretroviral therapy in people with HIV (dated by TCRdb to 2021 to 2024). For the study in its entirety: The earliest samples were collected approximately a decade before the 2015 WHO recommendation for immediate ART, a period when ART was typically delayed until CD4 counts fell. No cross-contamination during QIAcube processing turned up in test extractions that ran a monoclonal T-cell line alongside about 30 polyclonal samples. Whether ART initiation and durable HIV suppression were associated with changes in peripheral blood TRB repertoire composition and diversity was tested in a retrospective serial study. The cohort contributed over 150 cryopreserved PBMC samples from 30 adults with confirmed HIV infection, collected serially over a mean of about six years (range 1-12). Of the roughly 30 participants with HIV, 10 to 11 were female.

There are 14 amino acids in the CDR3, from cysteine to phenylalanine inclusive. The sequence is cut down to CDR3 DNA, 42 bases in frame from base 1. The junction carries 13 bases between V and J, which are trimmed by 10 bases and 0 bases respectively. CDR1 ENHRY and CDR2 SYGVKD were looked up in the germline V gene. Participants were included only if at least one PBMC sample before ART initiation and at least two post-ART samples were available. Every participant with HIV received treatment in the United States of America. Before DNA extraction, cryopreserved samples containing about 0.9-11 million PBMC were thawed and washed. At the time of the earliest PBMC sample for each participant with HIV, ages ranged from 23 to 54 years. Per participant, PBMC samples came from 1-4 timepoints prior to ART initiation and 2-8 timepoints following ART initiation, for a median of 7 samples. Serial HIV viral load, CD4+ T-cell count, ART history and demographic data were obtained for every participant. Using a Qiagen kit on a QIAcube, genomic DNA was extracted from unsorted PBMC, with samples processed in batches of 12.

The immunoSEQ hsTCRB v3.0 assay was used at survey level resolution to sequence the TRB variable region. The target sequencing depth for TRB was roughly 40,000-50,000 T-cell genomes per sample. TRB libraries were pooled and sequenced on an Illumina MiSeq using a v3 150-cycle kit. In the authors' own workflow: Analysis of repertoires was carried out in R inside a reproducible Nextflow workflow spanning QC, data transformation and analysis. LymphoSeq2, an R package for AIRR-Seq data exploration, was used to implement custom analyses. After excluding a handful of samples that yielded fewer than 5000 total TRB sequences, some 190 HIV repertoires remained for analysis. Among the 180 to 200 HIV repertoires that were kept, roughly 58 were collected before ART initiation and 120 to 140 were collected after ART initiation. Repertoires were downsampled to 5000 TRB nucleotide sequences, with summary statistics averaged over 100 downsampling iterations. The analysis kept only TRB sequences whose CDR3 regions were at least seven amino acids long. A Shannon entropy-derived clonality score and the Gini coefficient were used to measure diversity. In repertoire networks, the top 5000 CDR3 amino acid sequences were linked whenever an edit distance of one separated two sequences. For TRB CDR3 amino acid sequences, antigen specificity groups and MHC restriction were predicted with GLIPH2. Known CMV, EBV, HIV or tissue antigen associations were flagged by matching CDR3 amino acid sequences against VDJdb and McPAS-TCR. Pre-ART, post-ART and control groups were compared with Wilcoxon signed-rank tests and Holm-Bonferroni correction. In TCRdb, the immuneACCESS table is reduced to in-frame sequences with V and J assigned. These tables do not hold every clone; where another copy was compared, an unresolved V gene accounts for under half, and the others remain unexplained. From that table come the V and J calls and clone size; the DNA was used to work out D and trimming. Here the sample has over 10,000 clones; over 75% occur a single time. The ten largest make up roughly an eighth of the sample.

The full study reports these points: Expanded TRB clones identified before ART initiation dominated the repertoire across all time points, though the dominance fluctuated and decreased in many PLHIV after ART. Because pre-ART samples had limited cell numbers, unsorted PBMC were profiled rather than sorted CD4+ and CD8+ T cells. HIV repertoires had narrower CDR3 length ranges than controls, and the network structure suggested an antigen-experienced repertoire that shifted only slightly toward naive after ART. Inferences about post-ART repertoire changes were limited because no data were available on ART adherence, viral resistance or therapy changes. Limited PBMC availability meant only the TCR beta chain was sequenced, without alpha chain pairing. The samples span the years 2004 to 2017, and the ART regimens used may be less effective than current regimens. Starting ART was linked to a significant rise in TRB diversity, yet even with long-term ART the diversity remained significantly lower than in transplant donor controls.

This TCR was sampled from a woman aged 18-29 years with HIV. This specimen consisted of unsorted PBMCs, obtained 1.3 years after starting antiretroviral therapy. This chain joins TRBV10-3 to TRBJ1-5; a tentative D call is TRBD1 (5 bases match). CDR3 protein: CATRDVTSNQPQHF. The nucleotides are TGTGCCACCAGGGATGTTACTAGCAATCAGCCCCAGCATTTT.